This T cell receptor beta chain was sequenced in a study of T cells after yellow fever vaccination. Study-wide context: The authors prepared low-cell-number fractions using SMART-Seq v4 Ultra Low Input.

With 0 bases removed from V and 3 bases from J, the gap between germline ends came to 15 bases. CDR3 length: 16 residues. In germline, CDR1 is MGHRA, CDR2 YSYEKL. Study-level findings and limits: Compared with primary, the secondary response was weaker and peaked at day 5, not 15. A large majority of primary-vaccination clones showed up again after the booster (around 96% CD4, roughly 91% CD8).

Notes on this clonotype: Antigen specificity is unknown.

Template-switching 5'RACE yielded the TCR cDNA; a universal primer site and UMIs were added in the process. TCRdb used MiXCR to reprocess the 5' RACE reads, holding one entry per CDR3 protein. The repertoire has 450,000 to 650,000 distinct CDR3 sequences, around a fifth of them found once; the top ten carry about 15%. The V call is TRBV4-1, the J call TRBJ2-7; D ambiguous. The TCR originated in a man aged 18 to 30 who received the YFV17D yellow fever vaccine. The sample in question was PBMCs, obtained roughly 20 days after the first yellow fever vaccination. CDR3 loop: CASSQEVGIRYYEQYF. In DNA form, the CDR3 reads TGCGCCAGCAGCCAAGAAGTCGGCATCCGATACTACGAGCAGTACTTC.